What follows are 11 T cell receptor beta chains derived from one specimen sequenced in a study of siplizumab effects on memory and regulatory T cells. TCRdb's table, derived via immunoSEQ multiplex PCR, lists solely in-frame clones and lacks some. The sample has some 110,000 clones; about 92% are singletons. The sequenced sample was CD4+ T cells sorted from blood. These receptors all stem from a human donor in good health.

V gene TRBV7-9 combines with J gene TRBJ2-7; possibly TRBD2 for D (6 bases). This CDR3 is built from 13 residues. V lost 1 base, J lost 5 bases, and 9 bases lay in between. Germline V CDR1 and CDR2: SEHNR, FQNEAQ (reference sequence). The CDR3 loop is CASSLGGGHEQYF. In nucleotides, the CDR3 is TGTGCCAGCAGCTTAGGGGGAGGCCACGAGCAGTACTTC.

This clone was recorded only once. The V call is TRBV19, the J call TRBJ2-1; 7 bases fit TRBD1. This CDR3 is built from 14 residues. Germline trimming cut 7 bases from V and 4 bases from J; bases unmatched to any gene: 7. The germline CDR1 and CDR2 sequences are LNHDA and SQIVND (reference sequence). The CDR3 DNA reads TGTGCCAGTAACAGGGGACCTACTTACAATGAGCAGTTCTTC. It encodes CASNRGPTYNEQFF.

As DNA, the CDR3 is TGTGCCAGTAGTATATTCGGGAGGGCCCCAGATACGCAGTATTTT. This translates into CASSIFGRAPDTQYF. The gene calls are TRBV19 and TRBJ2-3; 8 positions match TRBD2. Trimming removed 2 bases from V and 4 bases from J; junction bases left unmatched: 5. Germline V lookup: CDR1 LNHDA, CDR2 SQIVND (reference sequence). This CDR3 is 15 amino acids long.

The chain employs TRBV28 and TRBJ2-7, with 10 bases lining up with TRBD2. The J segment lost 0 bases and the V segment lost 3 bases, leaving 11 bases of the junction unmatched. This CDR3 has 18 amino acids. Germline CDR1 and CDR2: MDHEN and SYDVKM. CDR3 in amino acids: CASSFVLAGAPSSYEQYF. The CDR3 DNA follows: TGTGCCAGCAGTTTTGTCCTAGCGGGGGCCCCGAGCTCCTACGAGCAGTACTTC.

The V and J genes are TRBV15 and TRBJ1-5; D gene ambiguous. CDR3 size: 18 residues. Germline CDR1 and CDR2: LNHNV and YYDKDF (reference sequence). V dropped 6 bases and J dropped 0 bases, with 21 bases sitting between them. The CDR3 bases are TGTGCCACCAGTCCGAAGTCCCCCCTCGGGGATAGCAATCAGCCCCAGCATTTT. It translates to CATSPKSPLGDSNQPQHF.

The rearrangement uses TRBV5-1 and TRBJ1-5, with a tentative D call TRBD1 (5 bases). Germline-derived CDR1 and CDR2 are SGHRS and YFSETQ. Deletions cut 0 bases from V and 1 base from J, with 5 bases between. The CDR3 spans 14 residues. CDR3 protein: CASSLGQSNQPQHF. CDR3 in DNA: TGCGCCAGCAGCTTGGGACAGAGCAATCAGCCCCAGCATTTT.

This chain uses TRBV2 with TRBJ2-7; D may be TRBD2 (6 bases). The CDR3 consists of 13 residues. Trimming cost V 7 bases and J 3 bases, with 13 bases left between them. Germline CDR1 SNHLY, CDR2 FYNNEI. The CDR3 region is CASTGGNSYEQYF. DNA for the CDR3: TGTGCCAGCACAGGCGGGAACAGCTACGAGCAGTACTTC.

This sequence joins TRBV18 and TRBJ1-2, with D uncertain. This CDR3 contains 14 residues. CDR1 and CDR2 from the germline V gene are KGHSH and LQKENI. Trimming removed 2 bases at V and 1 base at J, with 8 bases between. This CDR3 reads CASSPLPDNYGYTF. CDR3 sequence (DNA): TGTGCCAGCTCACCATTACCGGATAACTATGGCTACACCTTC.

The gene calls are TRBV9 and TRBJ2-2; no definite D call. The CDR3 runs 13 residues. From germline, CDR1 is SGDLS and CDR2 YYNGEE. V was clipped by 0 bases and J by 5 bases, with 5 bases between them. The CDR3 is CASSVVGTGELFF. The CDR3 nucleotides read TGTGCCAGCAGCGTAGTTGGGACCGGGGAGCTGTTTTTT.

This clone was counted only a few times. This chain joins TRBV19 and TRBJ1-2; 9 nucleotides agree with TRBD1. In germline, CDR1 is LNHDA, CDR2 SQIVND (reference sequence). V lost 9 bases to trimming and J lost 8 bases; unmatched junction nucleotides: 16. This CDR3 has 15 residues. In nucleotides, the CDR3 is TGTGCCAGCACTCATCATCAGGGACAGGGAGGAGGCTACACCTTC. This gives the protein CASTHHQGQGGGYTF. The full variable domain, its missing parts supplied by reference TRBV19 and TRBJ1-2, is DGGITQSPKYLFRKEGQNVTLSCEQNLNHDAMYWYRQDPGQGLRLIYYSQIVNDFQKGDIAEGYSVSREKKESFPLTVTSAQKNPTAFYLCASTHHQGQGGGYTFGSGTRLTVV.

CDR3 in DNA: TGCGCCAGCAGGGAGGACAGGGTTAACACTGAAGCTTTCTTT. Translated, it gives CASREDRVNTEAFF. The chain carries TRBV10-2 and TRBJ1-1, with 8 positions matching TRBD1. The length of the CDR3 is 14 residues. Per the germline V gene, CDR1 is WSHSY and CDR2 is SAAADI. V lost 6 bases and J lost 2; bases outside the gene matches: 5.